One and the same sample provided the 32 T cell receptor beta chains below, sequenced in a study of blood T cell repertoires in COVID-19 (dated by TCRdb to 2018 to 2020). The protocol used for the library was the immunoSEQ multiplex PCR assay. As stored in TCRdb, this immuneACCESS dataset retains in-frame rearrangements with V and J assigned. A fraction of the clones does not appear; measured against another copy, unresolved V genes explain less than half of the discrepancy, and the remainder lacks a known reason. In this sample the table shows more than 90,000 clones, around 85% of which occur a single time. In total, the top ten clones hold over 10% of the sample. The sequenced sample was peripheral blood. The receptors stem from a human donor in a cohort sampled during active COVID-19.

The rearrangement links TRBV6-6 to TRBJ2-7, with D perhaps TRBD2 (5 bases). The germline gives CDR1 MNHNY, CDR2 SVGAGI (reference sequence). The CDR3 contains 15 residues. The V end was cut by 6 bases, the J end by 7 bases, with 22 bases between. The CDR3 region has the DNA TGTGCCAGCAGCCGTAGCCAGAACCCAGCGGAGGAGCAGTACTTC. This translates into CASSRSQNPAEEQYF.

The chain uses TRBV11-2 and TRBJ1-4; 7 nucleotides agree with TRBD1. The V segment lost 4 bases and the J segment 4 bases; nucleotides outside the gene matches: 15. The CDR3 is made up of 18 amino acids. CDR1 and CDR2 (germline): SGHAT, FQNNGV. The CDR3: CASSSSKGATAGNEKLFF. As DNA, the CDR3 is TGTGCCAGCAGCTCATCCAAGGGGGCGACCGCCGGTAATGAAAAACTGTTTTTT.

CDR3: CASSLMSGNTEAFF. The CDR3 bases are TGCGCCAGCAGCTTGATGTCAGGAAACACTGAAGCTTTCTTT. The chain carries TRBV5-1 and TRBJ1-1, with no clear D. Germline CDR1 is SGHRS and CDR2 is YFSETQ. V gave up 1 base and J gave up 2 bases, with 9 bases separating them. The CDR3 is made up of 14 amino acids.

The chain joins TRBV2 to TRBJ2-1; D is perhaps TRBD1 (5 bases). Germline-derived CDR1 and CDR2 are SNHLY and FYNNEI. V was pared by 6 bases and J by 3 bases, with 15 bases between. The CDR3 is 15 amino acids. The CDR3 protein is CASSARARGYNEQFF. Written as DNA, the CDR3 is TGTGCCAGCAGCGCACGGGCAAGGGGCTACAATGAGCAGTTCTTC.

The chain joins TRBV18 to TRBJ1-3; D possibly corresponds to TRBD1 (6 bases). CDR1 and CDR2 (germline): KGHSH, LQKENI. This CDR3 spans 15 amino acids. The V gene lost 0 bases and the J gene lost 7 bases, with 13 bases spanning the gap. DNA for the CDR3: TGTGCCAGCTCACCACCGGGGCGACAGGCCAACACCATATATTTT. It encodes CASSPPGRQANTIYF. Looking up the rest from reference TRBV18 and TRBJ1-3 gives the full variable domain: NAGVMQNPRHLVRRRGQEARLRCSPMKGHSHVYWYRQLPEEGLKFMVYLQKENIIDESGMPKERFSAEFPKEGPSILRIQQVVRGDSAAYFCASSPPGRQANTIYFGEGSWLTVV.

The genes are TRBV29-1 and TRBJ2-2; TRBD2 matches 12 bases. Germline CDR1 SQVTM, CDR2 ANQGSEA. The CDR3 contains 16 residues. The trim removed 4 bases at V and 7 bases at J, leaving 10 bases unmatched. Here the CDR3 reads CSVGLAGGISSGELFF. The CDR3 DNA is TGCAGCGTTGGCCTAGCGGGGGGGATTTCGAGCGGGGAGCTGTTTTTT.

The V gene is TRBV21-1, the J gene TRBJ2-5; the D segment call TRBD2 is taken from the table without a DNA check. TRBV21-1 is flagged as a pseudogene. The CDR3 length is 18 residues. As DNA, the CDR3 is TGTGCCAGCAGCAAGGGGGCTAGCGGGAGAGTTCACCAAGAGACCCAGTACTTC. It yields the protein CASSKGASGRVHQETQYF.

CDR3 sequence reads: CATILNREQFF. The CDR3 DNA sequence: TGTGCCACCATCCTTAACAGAGAGCAGTTCTTC. V gene TRBV6-6 combines with J gene TRBJ2-1, with D hard to call. V was shortened by 10 bases and J by 10 bases, with 14 bases between the two germline ends. The CDR3 is made up of 11 amino acids. The germline CDR1 and CDR2 sequences are MNHNY and SVGAGI (reference sequence).

The DNA for the CDR3 is TGCGCCAGCAGCCCTATAGCGGGAGGAACCTACAATGAGCAGTTCTTC. Translated, it gives CASSPIAGGTYNEQFF. The chain joins TRBV5-1 to TRBJ2-1; 10 nucleotides align to TRBD2. V lost 4 bases to trimming and J lost 2 bases; unmatched junction nucleotides: 6. This CDR3 comprises 16 residues. The germline CDR1 and CDR2 sequences are SGHRS and YFSETQ.

CDR3 amino acids: CASSSGQPYEQYF. CDR3 nucleotide sequence: TGTGCCAGCAGTTCAGGCCAGCCCTACGAGCAGTACTTC. The chain has TRBV9 and TRBJ2-7; D ambiguous. This CDR3 is built from 13 residues. Germline CDR1 is SGDLS and CDR2 is YYNGEE. The ends were cut back, 5 bases at V and 2 bases at J, with 11 bases in the middle.

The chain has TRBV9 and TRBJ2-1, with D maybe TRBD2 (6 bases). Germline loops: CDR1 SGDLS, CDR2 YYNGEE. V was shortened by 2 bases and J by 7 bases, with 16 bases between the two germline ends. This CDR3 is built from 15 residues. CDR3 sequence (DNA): TGTGCCAGCAGCGTTAACGGGGTCCGGGGGAATGAGCAGTTCTTC. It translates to CASSVNGVRGNEQFF.

CDR3 sequence: CASSLAKTSGAGDEQFF. The DNA of the CDR3 is TGCGCCAGCAGCTTGGCCAAGACTAGCGGAGCTGGCGATGAGCAGTTCTTC. This rearrangement joins TRBV5-1 to TRBJ2-1; 9 bases are shared with TRBD2. The junction had 12 bases not matched to a gene; V was cut back by 0 bases and J by 8 bases. The CDR3 extends over 17 amino acids. Germline V gene data show CDR1 as SGHRS and CDR2 as YFSETQ.

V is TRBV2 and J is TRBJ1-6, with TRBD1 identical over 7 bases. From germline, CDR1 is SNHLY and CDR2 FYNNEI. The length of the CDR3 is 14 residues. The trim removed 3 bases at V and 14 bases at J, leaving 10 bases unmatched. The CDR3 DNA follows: TGTGCCAGCAGTGAGGCCCAGGGGGGATTGGCCCTCCACTTT. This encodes CASSEAQGGLALHF.

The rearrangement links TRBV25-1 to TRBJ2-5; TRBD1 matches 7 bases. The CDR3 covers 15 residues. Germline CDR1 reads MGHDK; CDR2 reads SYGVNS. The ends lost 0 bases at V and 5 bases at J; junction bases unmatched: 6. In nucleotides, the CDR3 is TGTGCCAGCAGTGAATATACAGGGGCCGGGGAGACCCAGTACTTC. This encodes CASSEYTGAGETQYF.

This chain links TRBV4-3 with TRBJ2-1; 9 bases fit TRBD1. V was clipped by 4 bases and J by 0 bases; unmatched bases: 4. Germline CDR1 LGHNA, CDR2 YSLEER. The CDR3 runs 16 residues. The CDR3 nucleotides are TGCGCCAGCAGCCCCGGGACAGGGAGCTCCTACAATGAGCAGTTCTTC. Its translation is CASSPGTGSSYNEQFF.

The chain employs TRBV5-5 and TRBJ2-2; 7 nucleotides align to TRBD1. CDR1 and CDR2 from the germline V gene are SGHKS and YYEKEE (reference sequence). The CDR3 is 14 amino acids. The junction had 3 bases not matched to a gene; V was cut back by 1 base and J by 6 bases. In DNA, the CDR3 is TGTGCCAGCAGCTTGACAGGGGCTGCCGGGGAGCTGTTTTTT. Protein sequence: CASSLTGAAGELFF.

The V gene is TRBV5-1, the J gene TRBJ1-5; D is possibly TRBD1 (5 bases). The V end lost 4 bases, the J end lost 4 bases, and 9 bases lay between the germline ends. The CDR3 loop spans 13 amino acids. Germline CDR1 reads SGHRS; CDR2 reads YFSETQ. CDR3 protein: CASSPGGNQPQHF. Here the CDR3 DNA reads TGCGCCAGCAGCCCCGGGGGGAATCAGCCCCAGCATTTT. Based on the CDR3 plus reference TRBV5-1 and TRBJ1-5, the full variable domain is KAGVTQTPRYLIKTRGQQVTLSCSPISGHRSVSWYQQTPGQGLQFLFEYFSETQRNKGNFPGRFSGRQFSNSRSEMNVSTLELGDSALYLCASSPGGNQPQHFGDGTRLSIL.

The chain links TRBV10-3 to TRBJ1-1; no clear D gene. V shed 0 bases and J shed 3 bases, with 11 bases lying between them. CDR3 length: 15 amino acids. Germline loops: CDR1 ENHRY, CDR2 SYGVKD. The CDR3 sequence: CAISESEGWDTEAFF. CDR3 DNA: TGTGCCATCAGTGAGTCCGAGGGTTGGGACACTGAAGCTTTCTTT.

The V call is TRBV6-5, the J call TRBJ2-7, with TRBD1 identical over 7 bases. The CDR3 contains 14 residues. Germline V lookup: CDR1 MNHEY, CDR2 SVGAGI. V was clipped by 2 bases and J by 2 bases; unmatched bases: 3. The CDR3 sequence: CASSYDRDPYEQYF. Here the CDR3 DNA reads TGTGCCAGCAGTTACGACAGGGATCCCTACGAGCAGTACTTC.

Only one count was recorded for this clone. CDR3 protein: CASSLVGTDNEQFF. Here the CDR3 DNA reads TGTGCCAGCAGCTTAGTCGGGACAGACAATGAGCAGTTCTTC. This sequence joins TRBV11-3 and TRBJ2-1; 7 bases are shared with TRBD1. This CDR3 spans 14 amino acids. The J segment lost 5 bases and the V segment lost 1 base, leaving 2 bases of the junction unmatched. Per germline, CDR1 SGHNT and CDR2 YENEEA.

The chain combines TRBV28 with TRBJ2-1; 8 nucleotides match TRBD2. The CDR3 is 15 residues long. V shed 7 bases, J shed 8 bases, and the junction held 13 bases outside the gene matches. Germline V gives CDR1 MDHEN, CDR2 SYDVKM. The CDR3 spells CASTPIAGSGDEQFF. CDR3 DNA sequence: TGTGCCAGCACCCCTATAGCGGGGTCGGGCGATGAGCAGTTCTTC.

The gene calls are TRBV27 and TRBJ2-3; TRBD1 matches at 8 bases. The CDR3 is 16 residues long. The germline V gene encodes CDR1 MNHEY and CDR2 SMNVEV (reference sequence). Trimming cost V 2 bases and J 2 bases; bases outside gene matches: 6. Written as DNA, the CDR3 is TGTGCCAGCAGTTTAGGGGACAGGCGGTACACAGATACGCAGTATTTT. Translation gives CASSLGDRRYTDTQYF.

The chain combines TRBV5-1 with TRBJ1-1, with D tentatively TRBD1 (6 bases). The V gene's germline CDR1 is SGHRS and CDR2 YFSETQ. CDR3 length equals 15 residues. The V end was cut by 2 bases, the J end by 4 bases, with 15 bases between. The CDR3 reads CASSFGSRGITEAFF. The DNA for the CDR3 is TGCGCCAGCAGCTTTGGCTCCAGGGGTATCACTGAAGCTTTCTTT.

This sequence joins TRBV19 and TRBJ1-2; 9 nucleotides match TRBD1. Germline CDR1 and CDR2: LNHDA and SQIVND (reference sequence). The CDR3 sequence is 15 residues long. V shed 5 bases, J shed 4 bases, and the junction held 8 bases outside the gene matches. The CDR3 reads CASSPGTGIAYGYTF. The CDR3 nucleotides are TGTGCCAGTAGTCCGGGGACAGGGATTGCCTATGGCTACACCTTC.

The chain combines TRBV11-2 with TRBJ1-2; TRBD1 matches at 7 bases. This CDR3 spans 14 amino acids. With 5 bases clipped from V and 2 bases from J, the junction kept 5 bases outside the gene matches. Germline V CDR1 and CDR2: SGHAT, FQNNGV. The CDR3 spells CASSSTGANYGYTF. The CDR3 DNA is TGTGCCAGCAGCAGCACAGGGGCCAACTATGGCTACACCTTC. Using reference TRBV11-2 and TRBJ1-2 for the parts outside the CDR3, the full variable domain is EAGVAQSPRYKIIEKRQSVAFWCNPISGHATLYWYQQILGQGPKLLIQFQNNGVVDDSQLPKDRFSAERLKGVDSTLKIQPAKLEDSAVYLCASSSTGANYGYTFGSGTRLTVV.

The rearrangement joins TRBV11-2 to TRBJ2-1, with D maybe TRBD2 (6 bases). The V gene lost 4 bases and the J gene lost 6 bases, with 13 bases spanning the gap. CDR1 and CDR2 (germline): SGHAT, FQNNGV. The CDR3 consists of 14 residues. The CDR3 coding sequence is TGTGCCAGCAGCTCCTGGAGGGGCGTCAATGAGCAGTTCTTC. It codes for CASSSWRGVNEQFF.

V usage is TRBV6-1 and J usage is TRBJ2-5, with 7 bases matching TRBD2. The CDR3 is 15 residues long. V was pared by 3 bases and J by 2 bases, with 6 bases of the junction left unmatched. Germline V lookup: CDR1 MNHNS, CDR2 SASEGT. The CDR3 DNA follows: TGTGCCAGCAGTGAGGGAGGGACTACACAAGAGACCCAGTACTTC. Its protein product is CASSEGGTTQETQYF.

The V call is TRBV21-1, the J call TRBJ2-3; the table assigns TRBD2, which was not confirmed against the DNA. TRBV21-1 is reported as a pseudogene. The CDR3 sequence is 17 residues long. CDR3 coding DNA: TGTGCCAGCAGCAAAGGAGCCGGGACTCTGGACACAGATACGCAGTATTTT. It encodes CASSKGAGTLDTDTQYF.

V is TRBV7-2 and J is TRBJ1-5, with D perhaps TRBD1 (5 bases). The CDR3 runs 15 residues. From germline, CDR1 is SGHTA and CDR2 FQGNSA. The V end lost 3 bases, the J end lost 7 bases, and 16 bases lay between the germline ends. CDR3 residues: CASSFSRERGQPQHF. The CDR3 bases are TGTGCCAGCAGCTTCTCACGAGAAAGGGGCCAGCCCCAGCATTTT.

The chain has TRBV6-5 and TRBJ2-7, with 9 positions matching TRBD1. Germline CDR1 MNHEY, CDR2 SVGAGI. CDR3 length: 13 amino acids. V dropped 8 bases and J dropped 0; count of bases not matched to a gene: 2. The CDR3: CASGTGTSYEQYF. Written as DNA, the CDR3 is TGTGCCAGCGGGACAGGGACCTCCTACGAGCAGTACTTC.

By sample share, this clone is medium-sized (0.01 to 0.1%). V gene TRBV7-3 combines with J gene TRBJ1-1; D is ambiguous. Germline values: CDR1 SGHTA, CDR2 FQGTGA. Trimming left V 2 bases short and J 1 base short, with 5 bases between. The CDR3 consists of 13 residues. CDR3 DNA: TGTGCCAGCAGCTTAGGGCGGAACACTGAAGCTTTCTTT. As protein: CASSLGRNTEAFF.

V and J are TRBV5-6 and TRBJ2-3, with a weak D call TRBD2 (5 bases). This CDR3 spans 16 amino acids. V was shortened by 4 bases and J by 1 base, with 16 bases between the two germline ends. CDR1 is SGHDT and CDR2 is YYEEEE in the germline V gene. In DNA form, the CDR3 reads TGTGCCAGCAGCCTCCCCACGAGGACTGGCACAGATACGCAGTATTTT. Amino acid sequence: CASSLPTRTGTDTQYF. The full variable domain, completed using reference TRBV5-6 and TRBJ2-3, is DAGVTQSPTHLIKTRGQQVTLRCSPKSGHDTVSWYQQALGQGPQFIFQYYEEEERQRGNFPDRFSGHQFPNYSSELNVNALLLGDSALYLCASSLPTRTGTDTQYFGPGTRLTVL.